The TCR beta chain described here comes from a study of blood T cell repertoires in COVID-19. Study information: Sites in the United States, Italy and Spain provided acute and convalescent COVID-19 samples.

Per the authors' pipeline: Researchers report that nucleated cell counts were estimated from reference gene primer amplification. Method: immunoSEQ multiplex PCR; TCRdb's copy keeps in-frame clones and lacks some. That table gives V, J and clone size, and the DNA gave D and trimming. The sample contains some 530,000 clones, 70% to 90% of which appear only once. V was pared by 6 bases and J by 4 bases, with 10 bases between. Germline V gene data show CDR1 as SNHLY and CDR2 as FYNNEI. CDR3 length: 13 residues. Sequenced: PBMCs or T cells enriched from blood (not recorded which). The chain couples TRBV2 to TRBJ2-1; a weak D match, TRBD1 (7 bases). The TCR was taken from an older woman who had recovered from COVID-19. The CDR3 DNA follows: TGTGCCAGCAGGGAGGGACAGTACAATGAGCAGTTCTTC. Translated: CASREGQYNEQFF.